This TCR beta chain emerged from a study of T-cell reconstitution after alpha-beta-depleted transplantation in children. The CDR3 covers 16 residues. J gave up 5 bases and V 7 bases, and 14 bases lay outside the gene matches. Preparing the TCRbeta library involved the use of unique molecular identifiers. Each CDR3 protein gets one entry after TCRdb re-called the PCR reads with MiXCR. This sample yields around 580,000 distinct CDR3 sequences, of which about 23% are seen a single time; over 12% belongs to the top ten. In its sample, this clonotype was seen many times. Source: PBMCs, mostly from graft donor cells, taken 360 days after TCRalphabeta/CD19-depleted stem cell transplant. The chain couples TRBV12-3 or TRBV12-4 to TRBJ2-3; TRBD2 aligns across 8 bases. This receptor was identified in a boy under two years old who had a stem cell transplant for acute myeloid leukemia, so the T cells may come from the graft donor. Written as DNA, the CDR3 is TGTGCCAGCACCTTAGGGGGTAGCGGGGTGATAGATACGCAGTATTTT. Amino acids: CASTLGGSGVIDTQYF.